The sequence of this TCR beta chain was determined in a study of T cells expressing NK-cell markers. Study in general: Sequencing covered eight donors, seven HCMV-seropositive and one seronegative.

The CDR3 spans 16 residues. Per germline, CDR1 SGHDN and CDR2 FVKESK. TCRdb derives one entry per CDR3 protein from the 5' RACE reads, leaving out DNA. This sample's table has approximately 550,000 distinct CDR3 sequences. The sequence was obtained from a man aged 18 to 30 in good health. The chain couples TRBV14 to TRBJ2-2. The sample comprised blood T cells: a sorted CD56 or NKG2C T cell subset, CD4+ or CD8+ T cells, or bulk PBMC T cells (not recorded which). This CDR3 reads CASSQGISINTGELFF.